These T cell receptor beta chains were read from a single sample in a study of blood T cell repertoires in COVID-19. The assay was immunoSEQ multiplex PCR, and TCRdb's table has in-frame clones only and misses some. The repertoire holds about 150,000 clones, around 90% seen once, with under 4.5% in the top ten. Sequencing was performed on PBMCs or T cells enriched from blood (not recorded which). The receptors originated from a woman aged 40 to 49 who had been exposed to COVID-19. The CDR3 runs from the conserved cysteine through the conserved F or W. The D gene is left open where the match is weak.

CDR3nt: TGCGCCAGCGGAAGGGCAGGGGGTGCTCTCGAAGCTTTCTTT
CDR3aa: CASGRAGGALEAFF
v_gene: TRBV5-1
d_gene: TRBD1
j_gene: TRBJ1-1

CDR3nt: TGCAGCGTTGTTGGGGACAGGGAACCCTACGAGCAGTACTTC
CDR3aa: CSVVGDREPYEQYF
v_gene: TRBV29-1
d_gene: TRBD1
j_gene: TRBJ2-7

CDR3nt: TGTGCCAGCAGTTCCGGGACTAGCGGGAGGAGCGAGCAGTACTTC
CDR3aa: CASSSGTSGRSEQYF
v_gene: TRBV6-5
d_gene: TRBD2
j_gene: TRBJ2-7

CDR3nt: TGTGCCAGCAGCTTAAGACCGGGACAGGGGGATGAAAAACTGTTTTTT
CDR3aa: CASSLRPGQGDEKLFF
v_gene: TRBV11-2
d_gene: TRBD1
j_gene: TRBJ1-4

CDR3nt: TGCAGCGTTGAACCGGGATCTGGAAACACCATATATTTT
CDR3aa: CSVEPGSGNTIYF
v_gene: TRBV29-1
d_gene: -
j_gene: TRBJ1-3

CDR3nt: TGTGCCAGCTCACGAGACAGGGATTCAGAAAAACTGTTTTTT
CDR3aa: CASSRDRDSEKLFF
v_gene: TRBV18
d_gene: TRBD1
j_gene: TRBJ1-4

CDR3nt: TGTGCCAGCAGCCAAGACGAGGATTACACCGGGGAGCTGTTTTTT
CDR3aa: CASSQDEDYTGELFF
v_gene: TRBV3-1/TRBV3-2
d_gene: -
j_gene: TRBJ2-2

CDR3nt: TGCGCCAGCAGCGTGGAACAGGGTCCCTACGAGCAGTACTTC
CDR3aa: CASSVEQGPYEQYF
v_gene: TRBV4-1
d_gene: -
j_gene: TRBJ2-7

CDR3nt: TGTGCCAGCCAGACTAGCGGGGCGAACACCGGGGAGCTGTTTTTT
CDR3aa: CASQTSGANTGELFF
v_gene: TRBV18
d_gene: TRBD2
j_gene: TRBJ2-2

CDR3nt: TGTGCCAGCAGTCTAAGCTCTACACGGAGGCCCCAGCATTTT
CDR3aa: CASSLSSTRRPQHF
v_gene: TRBV27
d_gene: -
j_gene: TRBJ1-5